This T cell receptor (beta chain) was recovered during a study of blood T cell repertoires in COVID-19. On the study more broadly: Sources were T cells, B-cell-depleted T cells, or PBMCs; the material itself was cDNA or gDNA.

Per the germline V gene, CDR1 is MGHRA and CDR2 is YSYEKL. The length of the CDR3 is 17 residues. The V gene lost 4 bases and the J gene lost 2 bases, with 19 bases spanning the gap. Authors' processing steps: By means of reference gene primer amplification, nucleated cell counts were estimated. Repertoires were generated with immunoSEQ multiplex PCR, while TCRdb's copy carries only in-frame clones and drops some. That table furnishes V, J and clone size, whereas the DNA furnished D and trimming. The sample has 250,000 to 300,000 clones, roughly nine tenths seen once. The sequence came from a woman aged 25 to 45 with COVID-19, enrolled during active disease. The chain uses TRBV4-1 and TRBJ2-3; D unclear. The material sequenced was peripheral blood. In DNA form, the CDR3 reads TGCGCCAGCAGCCCCGGAAGGTTGGCAGAGGACACAGATACGCAGTATTTT. Protein product: CASSPGRLAEDTDTQYF.